This T cell receptor beta chain comes out of a study of T cells in localized non-small cell lung cancer. Losses at the gene ends were 2 bases for V and 5 bases for J; bases not matched to a gene: 5. This CDR3 has 14 amino acids. Germline CDR1 and CDR2: KGHSH and LQKENI. Produced via immunoSEQ multiplex PCR; TCRdb's table is partial and in-frame only. The table records about 33,000 clones, 80% of them present only once. The V gene is TRBV18, the J gene TRBJ2-7; TRBD1 matches 8 bases. The TCR sequence derives from a male donor older than 55 with stage III squamous cell lung carcinoma. Sequenced here: peripheral blood, sampled before any cancer treatment. The CDR3 protein is CASSPRTGFNEQYF. The CDR3 coding sequence is TGTGCCAGCTCACCAAGGACAGGGTTCAACGAGCAGTACTTC.